These 23 T cell receptor beta chains originate from one sample sequenced in a study of tumor-infiltrating lymphocytes in oesophageal squamous cell carcinoma. TCRdb re-analysed the PCR reads in MiXCR, keeping a single row per CDR3 protein. Of under 20,000 distinct CDR3 sequences in the sample, 50% were seen once. Sequencing used esophageal tumor tissue. The receptor set was obtained from a male donor with esophageal squamous cell carcinoma.

As DNA, the CDR3 is TGTGCCAGCAGCGTTGAAGCGGGGGGAGCCACCGGGGAGCTGTTTTTT. Protein sequence: CASSVEAGGATGELFF. V gene TRBV7-6 combines with J gene TRBJ2-2; 9 positions match TRBD2. With V trimmed by 5 bases and J by 4 bases, 8 bases remained unmatched. The CDR3 totals 16 residues. Germline V lookup: CDR1 SGHVS, CDR2 FNYEAQ.

Points on this clonotype: Here the CDR3 omits its conserved ending phenylalanine or tryptophan, so a read error is the likely source. No DNA is shown, since the ends of the CDR3 on it are uncertain; the CDR3 is the one TCRdb lists. The rearrangement joins TRBV12-3 or TRBV12-4 to TRBJ2-1; TRBD2 is the table's D call, not checked against the DNA. The CDR3 is 17 amino acids long, termini counted. The CDR3 here is CASSLGVGRDSPLHFGN.

This clonotype was seen only a few times. V and J are TRBV28 and TRBJ1-1; 7 bases fit TRBD1. The germline V gene has CDR1 MDHEN and CDR2 SYDVKM. The CDR3 runs to 13 residues. The junction had 6 bases not matched to a gene; V was cut back by 5 bases and J by 6 bases. CDR3 region: CASSVTGRAEAFF. As DNA, the CDR3 is TGTGCCAGCAGTGTGACAGGGAGGGCTGAAGCTTTCTTT.

The CDR3 coding sequence is TGTGCCAGCAGTTTCGACAGGGGCACTGAAGCTTTCTTT. Its translation is CASSFDRGTEAFF. This chain connects TRBV28 to TRBJ1-1; TRBD1 aligns across 8 bases. J was trimmed by 4 bases and V by 3 bases; bases with no gene match: 1. Germline V gene lookup returns CDR1 MDHEN and CDR2 SYDVKM. The CDR3 runs to 13 residues.

The rearrangement uses TRBV6-5 and TRBJ2-5; D uncertain. The DNA end is more similar to TRBJ2-1, so the J call may be wrong. Germline lookup yields CDR1 MNHEY and CDR2 SVGAGI. The CDR3 runs 15 residues. The CDR3 here is CASSELNFGYNEQFF. CDR3 nucleotide sequence: TGTGCCAGCAGTGAATTAAACTTCGGGTACAATGAGCAGTTCTTC.

As for this clonotype: A much larger clone differs by one base, so this may be a read error. This chain uses TRBV19 with TRBJ2-3; D unclear. The better agreement between TRBJ2-7 and the DNA end casts doubt on the J call. This CDR3 has 13 amino acids. Per germline, CDR1 LNHDA and CDR2 SQIVND (reference sequence). This chain's CDR3 is CASQESLLNEQYF. DNA for the CDR3: TGTGCCAGTCAAGAATCTCTCCTTAATGAGCAGTACTTC.

The count of this clonotype is one. The CDR3, as DNA: TGTGCCAGCAGCTTAACGGTACAGGGGACGATAGATACGCAGTATTTT. Translating it yields CASSLTVQGTIDTQYF. The genes are TRBV7-3 and TRBJ2-3, with 7 bases lining up with TRBD1. CDR1 and CDR2 from the germline V gene are SGHTA and FQGTGA. CDR3 length: 16 amino acids. V shed 0 bases and J 5 bases; nucleotides not matched to a gene: 8.

This clonotype has at least ten counts. J is TRBJ1-2 and V is TRBV27, with 8 bases fitting TRBD1. J lost 2 bases, V lost 6 bases, and 8 bases had no gene match. The CDR3 has 15 amino acids. CDR1 and CDR2 from the germline V gene are MNHEY and SMNVEV (reference sequence). CDR3 nucleotides: TGTGCCAGCAGAGATGGACAGGGTGGGAACTATGGCTACACCTTC. This translates into CASRDGQGGNYGYTF.

This clonotype has a handful of counts. Without the conserved terminal phenylalanine or tryptophan, this CDR3 likely stems from a read error. The DNA is left out, because the CDR3 cannot be placed on it with certainty; the CDR3 is given as TCRdb lists it. The V call is TRBV6-1, the J call TRBJ2-7; the table's D call of TRBD1 was not tested on the DNA. Per germline, CDR1 MNHNS and CDR2 SASEGT. The CDR3 totals 15 residues, both ends included. The CDR3 region is CASRGQGSYGYTFGS.

The V and J genes are TRBV7-3 and TRBJ2-3; perhaps TRBD2 as D (5 bases). The last part of the DNA fits TRBJ2-7 better; the J call may be wrong. CDR3 length: 12 residues. Germline V gene data show CDR1 as SGHTA and CDR2 as FQGTGA. CDR3 sequence (DNA): TGTGCCAGCAGCCCCTCCGGGGTCGAGCAGTACTTC. It codes for CASSPSGVEQYF.

Comment on this clonotype: Possible read error: a much larger clone is one base away. The rearrangement links TRBV5-1 to TRBJ2-5, with 8 positions matching TRBD2. The ends lost 4 bases at V and 11 bases at J; junction bases unmatched: 25. Germline-derived CDR1 and CDR2 are SGHRS and YFSETQ. CDR3 length equals 18 residues. CDR3 loop: CASSPRTSRTVTYNEQYF. In DNA, the CDR3 is TGCGCCAGCAGCCCTAGGACTAGCAGAACCGTAACCTACAATGAGCAGTACTTC. The full variable domain, in which reference TRBV5-1 and TRBJ2-5 provide the parts outside the CDR3, is KAGVTQTPRYLIKTRGQQVTLSCSPISGHRSVSWYQQTPGQGLQFLFEYFSETQRNKGNFPGRFSGRQFSNSRSEMNVSTLELGDSALYLCASSPRTSRTVTYNEQYFGPGTRLLVL.

This rearrangement joins TRBV7-2 to TRBJ2-3; D unresolved. With the DNA end fitting TRBJ2-1 better, the J assignment may be wrong. This CDR3 is 14 amino acids long. Germline V gene lookup returns CDR1 SGHTA and CDR2 FQGNSA. The CDR3 reads CASSLDSSNNEQFF. The CDR3 DNA sequence: TGTGCCAGCAGCTTAGATAGCAGCAACAATGAGCAGTTCTTC.

V and J are TRBV7-4 and TRBJ2-5; D is unclear. The DNA end is a closer match to TRBJ2-7, so the J assignment may be wrong. The CDR3 extends over 15 amino acids. Germline assignment: CDR1 SGHVT and CDR2 SQSDAQ. For the CDR3, the DNA is TGTGCCAGCAGCTTAAACTCCTTTCAAACCTACGAGCAGTACTTC. Protein sequence: CASSLNSFQTYEQYF.

The chain combines TRBV12-3 or TRBV12-4 with TRBJ2-6; 8 nucleotides align to TRBD2. The DNA end lines up better with TRBJ2-7; the J call may be wrong. CDR3 length equals 16 residues. The CDR3 spells CASSLAIAGRYNEQYF. The CDR3 coding sequence is TGTGCCAGCAGTTTAGCTATAGCGGGGAGGTACAATGAGCAGTACTTC.

Regarding this clonotype: It is likely a read error, because the conserved phenylalanine at the end of the CDR3 is missing. No DNA is shown, since the ends of the CDR3 on it are uncertain; the CDR3 is the one TCRdb lists. The chain employs TRBV10-2 and TRBJ2-6; TRBD1 was called by the table and not checked on the DNA. The germline V gene has CDR1 WSHSY and CDR2 SAAADI. The CDR3 sequence runs 13 residues, both termini included. CDR3 amino acids: CASSESAGAQPPL.

This clonotype has ten or more counts. The V and J genes are TRBV5-1 and TRBJ1-3; perhaps TRBD1 as D (5 bases). Per the germline V gene, CDR1 is SGHRS and CDR2 is YFSETQ. V was trimmed by 4 bases and J by 4 bases, leaving 12 bases between them. This CDR3 spans 14 amino acids. CDR3 DNA sequence: TGCGCCAGCAGCGCGGTGGCAGGGGGAAACACCATATATTTT. Residues: CASSAVAGGNTIYF.

The chain joins TRBV3-1 to TRBJ2-1; perhaps TRBD1 as D (6 bases). The end of the DNA fits TRBJ2-5 better, so the J call may be wrong. The CDR3 length is 14 residues. Germline values: CDR1 LGHDT, CDR2 YNNKEL (reference sequence). CDR3 in amino acids: CASSPSRGLAAQYF. As DNA, the CDR3 is TGTGCCAGCAGCCCGAGCAGGGGTTTAGCTGCCCAGTACTTC.

This rearrangement joins TRBV15 to TRBJ2-1, with no clear D. V lost 7 bases and J 2 bases, leaving 15 bases between the germline ends. This CDR3 is 15 amino acids long. CDR1 LNHNV and CDR2 YYDKDF come from the germline V gene (reference sequence). As DNA, the CDR3 is TGTGCCACCACGGAGTCGCGGATCCCCTACAATGAGCAGTTCTTC. Its protein is CATTESRIPYNEQFF.

The CDR3 DNA sequence: TGTGCCAGCAGCGCCAGACTAGCGGGAGAGACCCAGTTCTTC. It codes for CASSARLAGETQFF. This rearrangement joins TRBV7-9 to TRBJ2-1; 12 positions match TRBD2. The CDR3 totals 14 residues. With 5 bases clipped from V and 13 bases from J, the junction kept 9 bases outside the gene matches. Germline CDR1 reads SEHNR; CDR2 reads FQNEAQ (reference sequence).

The rearrangement joins TRBV12-3 or TRBV12-4 to TRBJ2-1; D is possibly TRBD2 (5 bases). Trimming pared 7 bases from V and 0 bases from J, leaving 7 bases between. The CDR3 covers 13 residues. The CDR3 DNA is TGTGCCAGCATGGGAGACTCCTACAATGAGCAGTTCTTC. The encoded protein is CASMGDSYNEQFF.

J is TRBJ2-3 and V is TRBV5-1; 13 bases agree with TRBD2. Germline-derived CDR1 and CDR2 are SGHRS and YFSETQ. The CDR3 extends over 18 amino acids. The J segment lost 4 bases and the V segment lost 4 bases, leaving 12 bases of the junction unmatched. In DNA, the CDR3 is TGCGCCAGCAGCCGACAATATCCGGGACTAGCGGGACCAGATACGCAGTATTTT. Protein sequence: CASSRQYPGLAGPDTQYF.

J is TRBJ2-1 and V is TRBV5-4; D gene ambiguous. The closer fit of TRBJ2-7 to the DNA end suggests the J call may be wrong. The germline V gene encodes CDR1 SGHNT and CDR2 YYREEE (reference sequence). CDR3 length: 13 residues. CDR3 in amino acids: CASSLRTGYEQYF. CDR3 DNA sequence: TGTGCCAGCAGCTTGAGGACGGGCTACGAGCAGTACTTC.

This clonotype is medium-sized (0.01 to 0.1%). The chain joins TRBV7-2 to TRBJ2-7; possible D gene TRBD2, 5 bases. Germline V gives CDR1 SGHTA, CDR2 FQGNSA. Trimming removed 6 bases at V and 3 bases at J, with 15 bases between. The CDR3 has 14 amino acids. The CDR3 region is CASRPGSSGYEQYF. In DNA form, the CDR3 reads TGTGCCAGCAGGCCGGGGTCCAGCGGCTACGAGCAGTACTTC.